This paragraph covers one T cell receptor beta chain sequence. This entry belongs to a study of T cells in Graves' hyperthyroidism and ophthalmopathy. Study information: Peripheral blood was drawn at first diagnosis, prior to all treatment.

The V end was cut by 0 bases, the J end by 0 bases, with 13 bases between. CDR3 length: 16 amino acids. Per the germline V gene, CDR1 is SGHRS and CDR2 is YFSETQ. Researchers defined stable Graves' hyperthyroidism as no ophthalmopathy progression within 18 months. The CDR3 regions of TCR beta were amplified from RNA transcripts. An initial round of RT-PCR targeting the TCR CDR3 relied on the HTBI primer set. TCRdb reprocessed the multiplex PCR reads with MiXCR, giving one entry per CDR3 protein. This table has 550,000 to 800,000 distinct CDR3 sequences, approximately 15% appearing once. The clonotype comes from a man aged 50-60 years with Graves' hyperthyroidism. The chain has TRBV5-1 and TRBJ2-7, with D maybe TRBD1 (5 bases). What was sequenced was blood. Here the CDR3 reads CASSLAPGSFSYEQYF. Here the CDR3 DNA reads TGCGCCAGCAGCTTGGCCCCAGGGTCCTTCTCCTACGAGCAGTACTTC. Using reference TRBV5-1 and TRBJ2-7 for the parts outside the CDR3, the full variable domain is KAGVTQTPRYLIKTRGQQVTLSCSPISGHRSVSWYQQTPGQGLQFLFEYFSETQRNKGNFPGRFSGRQFSNSRSEMNVSTLELGDSALYLCASSLAPGSFSYEQYFGPGTRLTVT.